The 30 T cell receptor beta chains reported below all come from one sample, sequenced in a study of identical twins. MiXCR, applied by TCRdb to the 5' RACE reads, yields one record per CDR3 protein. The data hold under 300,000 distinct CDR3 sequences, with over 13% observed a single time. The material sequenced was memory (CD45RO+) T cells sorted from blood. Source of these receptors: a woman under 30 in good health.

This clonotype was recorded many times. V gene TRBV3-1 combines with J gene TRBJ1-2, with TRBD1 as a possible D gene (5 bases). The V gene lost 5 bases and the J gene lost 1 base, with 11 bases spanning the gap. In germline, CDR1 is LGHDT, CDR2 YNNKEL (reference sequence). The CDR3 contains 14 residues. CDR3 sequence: CASSATTVNYGYTF. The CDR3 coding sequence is TGTGCCAGCAGCGCAACGACAGTTAACTATGGCTACACCTTC. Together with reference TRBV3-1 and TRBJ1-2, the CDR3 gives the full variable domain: DTAVSQTPKYLVTQMGNDKSIKCEQNLGHDTMYWYKQDSKKFLKIMFSYNNKELIINETVPNRFSPKSPDKAHLNLHINSLELGDSAVYFCASSATTVNYGYTFGSGTRLTVV.

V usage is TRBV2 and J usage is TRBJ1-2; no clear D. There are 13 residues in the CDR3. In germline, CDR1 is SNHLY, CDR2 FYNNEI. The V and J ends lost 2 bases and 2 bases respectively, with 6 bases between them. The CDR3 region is CASSEHTNYGYTF. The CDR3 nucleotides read TGTGCCAGCAGTGAACACACCAACTATGGCTACACCTTC.

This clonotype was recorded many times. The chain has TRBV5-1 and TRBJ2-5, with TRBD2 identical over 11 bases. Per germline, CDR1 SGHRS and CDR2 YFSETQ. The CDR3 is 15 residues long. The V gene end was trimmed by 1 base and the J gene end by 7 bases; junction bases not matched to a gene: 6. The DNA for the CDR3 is TGCGCCAGCAGCTTGACTAGCGGGAGTGTCGGGACCCAGTACTTC. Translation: CASSLTSGSVGTQYF.

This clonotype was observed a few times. The CDR3 DNA follows: TGTGCCAGCAGTTTAGAGGGTAGGGGGACAACTGAAGCTTTCTTT. It encodes CASSLEGRGTTEAFF. This rearrangement joins TRBV27 to TRBJ1-1; D is possibly TRBD1 (6 bases). V was trimmed by 2 bases and J by 5 bases, leaving 15 bases between them. CDR1 and CDR2 from the germline V gene are MNHEY and SMNVEV (reference sequence). The CDR3 is 15 amino acids.

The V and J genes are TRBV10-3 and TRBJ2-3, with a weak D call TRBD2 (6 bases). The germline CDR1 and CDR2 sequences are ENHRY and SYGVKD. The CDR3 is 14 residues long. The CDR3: CAIGGVPSTDTQYF. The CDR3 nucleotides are TGTGCTATCGGAGGGGTCCCTAGCACAGATACGCAGTATTTT.

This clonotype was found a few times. The CDR3 spells CSVRQVNTEAFF. The CDR3 DNA sequence: TGCAGTGTGCGGCAGGTAAACACTGAAGCTTTCTTT. The chain links TRBV20-1 to TRBJ1-1; D is undetermined. V lost 7 bases and J 2 bases, leaving 11 bases between the germline ends. Germline CDR1 reads DFQATT; CDR2 reads SNEGSKA (reference sequence). The CDR3 loop spans 12 amino acids.

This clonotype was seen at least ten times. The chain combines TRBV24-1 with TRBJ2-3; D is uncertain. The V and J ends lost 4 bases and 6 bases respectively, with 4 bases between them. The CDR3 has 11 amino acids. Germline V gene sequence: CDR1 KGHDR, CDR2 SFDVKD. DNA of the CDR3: TGTGCCACCAGTGAGAGGGATACGCAGTATTTT. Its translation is CATSERDTQYF.

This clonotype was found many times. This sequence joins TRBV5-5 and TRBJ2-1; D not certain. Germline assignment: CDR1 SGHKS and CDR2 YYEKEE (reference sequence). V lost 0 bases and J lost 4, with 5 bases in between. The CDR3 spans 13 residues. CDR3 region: CASSLEDYNEQFF. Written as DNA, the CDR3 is TGTGCCAGCAGCTTGGAAGATTACAATGAGCAGTTCTTC.

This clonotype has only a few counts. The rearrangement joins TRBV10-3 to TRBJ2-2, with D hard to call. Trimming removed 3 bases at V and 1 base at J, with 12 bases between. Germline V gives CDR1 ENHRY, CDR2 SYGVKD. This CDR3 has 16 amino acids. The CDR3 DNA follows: TGTGCCATCAGTGAACCACTGGGCATGAACACCGGGGAGCTGTTTTTT. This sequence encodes CAISEPLGMNTGELFF.

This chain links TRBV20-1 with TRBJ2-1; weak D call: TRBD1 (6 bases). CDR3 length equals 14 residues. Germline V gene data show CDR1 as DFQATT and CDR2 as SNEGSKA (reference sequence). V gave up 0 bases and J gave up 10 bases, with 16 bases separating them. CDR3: CSARESLGQGEQFF. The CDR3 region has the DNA TGCAGTGCTAGAGAGTCACTGGGCCAGGGGGAGCAGTTCTTC.

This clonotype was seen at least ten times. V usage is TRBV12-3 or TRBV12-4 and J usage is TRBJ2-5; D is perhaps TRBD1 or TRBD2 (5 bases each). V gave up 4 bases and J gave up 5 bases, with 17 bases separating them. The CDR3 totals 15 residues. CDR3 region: CASSWDHGGRETQYF. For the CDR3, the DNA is TGTGCCAGCAGTTGGGACCATGGGGGAAGGGAGACCCAGTACTTC.

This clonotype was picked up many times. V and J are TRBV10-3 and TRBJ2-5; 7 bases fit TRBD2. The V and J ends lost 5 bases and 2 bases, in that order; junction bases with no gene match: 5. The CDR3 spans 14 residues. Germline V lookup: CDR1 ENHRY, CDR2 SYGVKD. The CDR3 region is CAISPGTTQETQYF. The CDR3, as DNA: TGTGCCATCAGTCCCGGGACTACTCAAGAGACCCAGTACTTC.

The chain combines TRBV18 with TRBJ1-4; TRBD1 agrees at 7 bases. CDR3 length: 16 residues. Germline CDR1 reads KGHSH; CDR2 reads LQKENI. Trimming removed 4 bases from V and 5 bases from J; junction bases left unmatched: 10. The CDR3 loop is CASSREQGHENEKLFF. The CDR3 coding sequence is TGTGCCAGCTCACGGGAACAGGGGCACGAGAATGAAAAACTGTTTTTT.

Here the CDR3 DNA reads TGTGCCATCAGTGATGGGACTATGAAGAATGAGCAGTTCTTC. Residues: CAISDGTMKNEQFF. The chain recombines TRBV10-3 with TRBJ2-1, with TRBD2 matching 7 bases. V was pared by 3 bases and J by 7 bases, with 6 bases of the junction left unmatched. The CDR3 runs 14 residues. Germline lookup yields CDR1 ENHRY and CDR2 SYGVKD.

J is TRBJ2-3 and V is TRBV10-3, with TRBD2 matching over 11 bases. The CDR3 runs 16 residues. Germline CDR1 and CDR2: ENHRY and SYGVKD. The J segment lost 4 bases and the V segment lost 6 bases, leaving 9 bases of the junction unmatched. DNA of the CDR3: TGTGCCATCAGCCGTAATAGCGGGAGGGTGGCAGATACGCAGTATTTT. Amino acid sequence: CAISRNSGRVADTQYF.

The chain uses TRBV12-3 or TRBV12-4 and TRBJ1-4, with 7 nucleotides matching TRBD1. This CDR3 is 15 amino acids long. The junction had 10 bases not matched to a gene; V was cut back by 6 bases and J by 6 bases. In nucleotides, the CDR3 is TGTGCCAGCAGCCGCACCGGGACAGTGGATGAAAAACTGTTTTTT. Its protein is CASSRTGTVDEKLFF.

The DNA of the CDR3 is TGTGCCAGCAGACGTTCTGAGGGAGGGGATACGCAGTATTTT. Residues: CASRRSEGGDTQYF. The rearrangement links TRBV3-1 to TRBJ2-3, with 7 nucleotides matching TRBD2. The junction had 9 bases not matched to a gene; V was cut back by 6 bases and J by 6 bases. Germline values: CDR1 LGHDT, CDR2 YNNKEL (reference sequence). The CDR3 sequence is 14 residues long.

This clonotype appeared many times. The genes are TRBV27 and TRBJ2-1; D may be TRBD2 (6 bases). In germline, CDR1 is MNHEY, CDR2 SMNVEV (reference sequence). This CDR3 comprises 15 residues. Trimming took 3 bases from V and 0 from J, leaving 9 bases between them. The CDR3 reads CASSFAGSSYNEQFF. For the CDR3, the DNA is TGTGCCAGCAGTTTTGCGGGAAGCTCCTACAATGAGCAGTTCTTC.

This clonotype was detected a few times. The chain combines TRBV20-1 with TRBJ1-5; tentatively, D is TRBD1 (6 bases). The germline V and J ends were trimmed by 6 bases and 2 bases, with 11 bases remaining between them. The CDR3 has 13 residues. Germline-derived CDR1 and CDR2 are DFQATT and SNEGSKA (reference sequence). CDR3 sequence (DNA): TGCAGTGCCGGGACACCTGGCAATCAGCCCCAGCATTTT. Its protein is CSAGTPGNQPQHF.

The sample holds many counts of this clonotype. The CDR3 bases are TGTGCCAGCAGTCCTGGACAGGGGGTGGAGGGCTACACCTTC. It translates to CASSPGQGVEGYTF. This rearrangement joins TRBV12-3 or TRBV12-4 to TRBJ1-2; 10 nucleotides line up with TRBD1. The CDR3 has 14 residues. V was pared by 5 bases and J by 8 bases, with 8 bases of the junction left unmatched.

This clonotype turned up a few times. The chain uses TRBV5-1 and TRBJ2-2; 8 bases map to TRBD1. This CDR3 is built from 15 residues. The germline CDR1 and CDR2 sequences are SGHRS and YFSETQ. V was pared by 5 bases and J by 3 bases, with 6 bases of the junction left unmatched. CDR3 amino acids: CASSPDRGYTGELFF. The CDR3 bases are TGCGCCAGCAGTCCCGACAGGGGTTACACCGGGGAGCTGTTTTTT.

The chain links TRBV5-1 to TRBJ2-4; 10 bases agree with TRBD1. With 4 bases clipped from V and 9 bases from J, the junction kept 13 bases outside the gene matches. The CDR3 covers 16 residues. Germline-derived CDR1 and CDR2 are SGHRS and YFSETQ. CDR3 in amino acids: CASSPGPGQGIFIQYF. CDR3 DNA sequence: TGCGCCAGCAGCCCCGGCCCGGGACAGGGGATATTCATTCAGTACTTC.

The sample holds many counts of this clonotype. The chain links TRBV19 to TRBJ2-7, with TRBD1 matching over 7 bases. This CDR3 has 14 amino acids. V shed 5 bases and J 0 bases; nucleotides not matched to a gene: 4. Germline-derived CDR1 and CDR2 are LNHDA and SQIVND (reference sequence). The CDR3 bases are TGTGCCAGTAGTCCCCGGGACAGCTCCTACGAGCAGTACTTC. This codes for CASSPRDSSYEQYF.

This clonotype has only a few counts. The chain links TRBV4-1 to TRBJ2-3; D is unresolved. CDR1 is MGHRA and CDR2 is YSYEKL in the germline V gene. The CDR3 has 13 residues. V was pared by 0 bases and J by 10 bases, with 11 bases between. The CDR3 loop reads CASSQEAASAQYF. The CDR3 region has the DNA TGCGCCAGCAGCCAAGAGGCAGCCAGCGCGCAGTATTTT.

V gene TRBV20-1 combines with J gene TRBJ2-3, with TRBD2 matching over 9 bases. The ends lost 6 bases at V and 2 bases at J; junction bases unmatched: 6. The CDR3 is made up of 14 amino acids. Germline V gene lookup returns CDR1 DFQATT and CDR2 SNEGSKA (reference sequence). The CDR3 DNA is TGCAGTGCCTCGACTAGCGGATACACAGATACGCAGTATTTT. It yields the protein CSASTSGYTDTQYF.

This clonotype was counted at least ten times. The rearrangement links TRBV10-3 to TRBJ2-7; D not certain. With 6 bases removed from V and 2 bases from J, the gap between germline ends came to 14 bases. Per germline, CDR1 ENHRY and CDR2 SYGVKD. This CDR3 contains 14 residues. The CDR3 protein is CAISDSRFPYEQYF. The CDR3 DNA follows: TGTGCCATCAGCGATTCTAGATTCCCCTACGAGCAGTACTTC.

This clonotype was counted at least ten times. Here the CDR3 reads CASSLQDRSKVTQYF. The CDR3 bases are TGTGCCAGCAGCTTACAGGACAGAAGCAAAGTGACCCAGTACTTC. The chain has TRBV3-1 and TRBJ2-5; D perhaps matches TRBD1 (6 bases). CDR3 size: 15 residues. Trimming stripped 5 bases from V and 7 bases from J, with 20 bases between. CDR1 and CDR2 from the germline V gene are LGHDT and YNNKEL (reference sequence).

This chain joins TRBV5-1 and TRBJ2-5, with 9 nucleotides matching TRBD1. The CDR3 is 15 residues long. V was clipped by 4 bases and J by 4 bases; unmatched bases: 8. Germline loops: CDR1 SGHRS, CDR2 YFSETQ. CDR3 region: CASSPRDRARETQYF. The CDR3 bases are TGCGCCAGCAGCCCCCGGGACAGGGCTCGAGAGACCCAGTACTTC.

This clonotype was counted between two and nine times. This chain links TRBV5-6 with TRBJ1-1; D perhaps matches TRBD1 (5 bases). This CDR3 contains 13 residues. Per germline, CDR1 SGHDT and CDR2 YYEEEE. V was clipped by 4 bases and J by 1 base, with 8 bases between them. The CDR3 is CASSADRNTEAFF. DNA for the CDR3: TGTGCCAGCAGCGCCGACAGGAACACTGAAGCTTTCTTT. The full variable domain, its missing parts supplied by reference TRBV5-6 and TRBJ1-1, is DAGVTQSPTHLIKTRGQQVTLRCSPKSGHDTVSWYQQALGQGPQFIFQYYEEEERQRGNFPDRFSGHQFPNYSSELNVNALLLGDSALYLCASSADRNTEAFFGQGTRLTVV.

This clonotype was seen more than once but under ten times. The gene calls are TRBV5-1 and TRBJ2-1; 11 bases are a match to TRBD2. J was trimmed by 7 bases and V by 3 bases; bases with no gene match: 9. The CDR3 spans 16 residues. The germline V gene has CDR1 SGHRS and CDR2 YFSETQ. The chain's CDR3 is CASSSGSGRAWNEQFF. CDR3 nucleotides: TGCGCCAGCAGCTCCGGTAGCGGGAGGGCCTGGAATGAGCAGTTCTTC.